Below, 10 T cell receptor beta chains from the same sample are listed, as sequenced in a study of T cell repertoires in cytomegalovirus infection (dated by TCRdb to about 2019). The sequencer was an Illumina HiSeq 1500. Clones were called with MiXCR by TCRdb after fastp trimmed the public reads at Q25, and only in-frame beta chains were retained. Under each unique CDR3 protein, matching rows form one entry showing the most common genes and DNA. The table for this sample lists 370,000 or so distinct CDR3 sequences; approximately 30% of them were counted only once. Of the sample, roughly 14% is held by the ten largest clones. The antigens for these receptors are not known. The treatment or condition label on this specimen signifies: in vitro stimulation with specific CMV peptide epitopes to enrich CMV-specific T cells. Sequenced material: cultured PBMCs, taken from culture after CMV antigen stimulation. The receptor source for this set is a human donor in good health (CMV status not recorded). Some clones in this sample may be carry-over from other donors' samples.

This clonotype was observed a few times. This chain joins TRBV6-6 and TRBJ1-1; no reliable D call. The CDR3 has 11 amino acids. From germline, CDR1 is MNHNY and CDR2 SVGAGI (reference sequence). The V and J ends lost 6 bases and 7 bases respectively, with 9 bases between them. Written as DNA, the CDR3 is TGTGCCAGCAGCCGCCGGCTTGAAGCTTTCTTT. Its translation is CASSRRLEAFF.

The V gene is TRBV12-3 or TRBV12-4, the J gene TRBJ1-1; D not resolved. This CDR3 comprises 11 residues. V was pared by 8 bases and J by 1 base, with 5 bases between. CDR3 DNA: TGTGCCAGCTACGAGAACACTGAAGCTTTCTTT. Protein: CASYENTEAFF.

The chain carries TRBV7-6 and TRBJ1-2, with a possible D match to TRBD1 (5 bases). Trimming stripped 1 base from V and 8 bases from J, with 14 bases between. There are 14 residues in the CDR3. Looked up from germline, CDR1 is SGHVS and CDR2 is FNYEAQ. The CDR3 nucleotides are TGTGCCAGCAGCTTAGAATTCGGGGCATTCGGCTACACCTTC. It encodes CASSLEFGAFGYTF.

In its sample, this clonotype was seen once. The chain joins TRBV3-1 to TRBJ2-5; D is uncertain. V gave up 0 bases and J gave up 5 bases, with 10 bases separating them. Germline V CDR1 and CDR2: LGHDT, YNNKEL (reference sequence). The CDR3 spans 14 residues. CDR3 in amino acids: CASSQDTSSETQYF. CDR3 DNA: TGTGCCAGCAGCCAAGATACCAGCTCGGAGACCCAGTACTTC.

This rearrangement joins TRBV4-1 to TRBJ2-1, with D hard to call. Germline CDR1 is MGHRA and CDR2 is YSYEKL. V dropped 3 bases and J dropped 12 bases, with 15 bases sitting between them. The CDR3 is made up of 13 amino acids. DNA for the CDR3: TGCGCCAGCAGCCAGGGCTGGGCAGAGTGGCAGTTCTTC. Protein sequence: CASSQGWAEWQFF.

In its sample, this clonotype was seen a few times. The chain has TRBV28 and TRBJ1-5, with 7 bases identical to TRBD1. Germline values: CDR1 MDHEN, CDR2 SYDVKM. The CDR3 consists of 16 residues. V dropped 8 bases and J dropped 1; count of bases not matched to a gene: 11. The CDR3, as DNA: TGTGCCAGCGAAAAGAACAGGGGAAGGAGCAATCAGCCCCAGCATTTT. Translating it yields CASEKNRGRSNQPQHF.

This clonotype was seen repeatedly, ten times or more. The genes are TRBV7-6 and TRBJ2-3; D gene uncertain. V lost 5 bases and J lost 0, with 12 bases in between. Germline V CDR1 and CDR2: SGHVS, FNYEAQ. The CDR3 consists of 15 residues. DNA of the CDR3: TGTGCCAGCAGCCCACGGGCAGGAAGCACAGATACGCAGTATTTT. Residues: CASSPRAGSTDTQYF.

In this sample, this clonotype turned up a few times. The chain couples TRBV12-3 or TRBV12-4 to TRBJ1-6; D remains ambiguous. V was clipped by 9 bases and J by 8 bases, with 14 bases between them. The CDR3 consists of 13 residues. The CDR3 DNA reads as TGTGCCAGTAAACACTATGGGGATTCACCCCTCCACTTT. It specifies CASKHYGDSPLHF.

Many counts were recorded for this clonotype. The chain uses TRBV7-2 and TRBJ2-1; TRBD2 agrees at 15 bases. V lost 4 bases to trimming and J lost 0 bases; unmatched junction nucleotides: 7. This CDR3 has 19 residues. Germline V gene sequence: CDR1 SGHTA, CDR2 FQGNSA. In nucleotides, the CDR3 is TGTGCCAGCAGCTGGGGACTAGCGGGAGGACGCGGCTCCTACAATGAGCAGTTCTTC. Amino acids: CASSWGLAGGRGSYNEQFF.

There are many counts of this clonotype. The genes are TRBV28 and TRBJ1-5; D remains ambiguous. Trimming shortened V by 6 bases and J by 5 bases, and 5 bases separated the two germline ends. The CDR3 is 11 residues long. Germline assignment: CDR1 MDHEN and CDR2 SYDVKM. This CDR3 is CASSLDQPQHF. In nucleotides, the CDR3 is TGTGCCAGCAGCCTGGATCAGCCCCAGCATTTT.